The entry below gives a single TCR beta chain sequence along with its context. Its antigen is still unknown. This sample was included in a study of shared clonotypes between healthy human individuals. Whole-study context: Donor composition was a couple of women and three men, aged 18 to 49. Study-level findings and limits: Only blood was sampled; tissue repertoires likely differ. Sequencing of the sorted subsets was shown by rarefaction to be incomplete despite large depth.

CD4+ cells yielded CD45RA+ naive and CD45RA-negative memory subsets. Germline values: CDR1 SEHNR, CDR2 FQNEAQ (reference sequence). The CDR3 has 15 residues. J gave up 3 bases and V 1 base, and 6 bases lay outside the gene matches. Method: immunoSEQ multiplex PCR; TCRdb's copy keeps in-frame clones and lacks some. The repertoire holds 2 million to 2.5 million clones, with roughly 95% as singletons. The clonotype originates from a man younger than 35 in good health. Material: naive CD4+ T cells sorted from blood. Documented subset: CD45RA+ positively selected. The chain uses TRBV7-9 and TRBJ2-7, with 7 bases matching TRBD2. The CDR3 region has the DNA TGTGCCAGCAGCTTAGGGCCGGGAGGCCTCTACGAGCAGTACTTC. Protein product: CASSLGPGGLYEQYF.